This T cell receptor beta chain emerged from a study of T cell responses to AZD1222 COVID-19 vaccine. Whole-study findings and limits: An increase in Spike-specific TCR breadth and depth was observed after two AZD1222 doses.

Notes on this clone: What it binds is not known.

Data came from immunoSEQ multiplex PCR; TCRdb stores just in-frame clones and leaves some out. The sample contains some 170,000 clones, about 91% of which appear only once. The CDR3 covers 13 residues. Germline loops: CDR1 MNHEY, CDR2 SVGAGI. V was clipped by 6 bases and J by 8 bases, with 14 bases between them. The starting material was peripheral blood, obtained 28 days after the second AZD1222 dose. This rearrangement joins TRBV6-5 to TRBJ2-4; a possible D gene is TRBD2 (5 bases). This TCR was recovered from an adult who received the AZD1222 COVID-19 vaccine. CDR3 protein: CASRLRGIDIQYF. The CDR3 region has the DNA TGTGCCAGCAGGCTCCGAGGGATAGACATTCAGTACTTC.